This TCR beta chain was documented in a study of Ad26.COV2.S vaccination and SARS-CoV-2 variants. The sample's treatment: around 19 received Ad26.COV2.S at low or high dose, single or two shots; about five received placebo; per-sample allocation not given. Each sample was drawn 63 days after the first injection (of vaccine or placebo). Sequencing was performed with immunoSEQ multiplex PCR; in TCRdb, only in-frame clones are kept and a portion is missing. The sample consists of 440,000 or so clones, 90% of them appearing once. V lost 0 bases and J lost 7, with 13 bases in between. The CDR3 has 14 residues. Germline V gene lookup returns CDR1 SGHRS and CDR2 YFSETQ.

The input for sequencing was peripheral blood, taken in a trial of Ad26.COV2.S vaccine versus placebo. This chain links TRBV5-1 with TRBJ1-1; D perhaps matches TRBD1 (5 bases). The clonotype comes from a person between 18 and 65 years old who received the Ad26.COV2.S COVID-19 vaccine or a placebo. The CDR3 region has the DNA TGCGCCAGCAGCTTGGCCGGGGGTGACCTTGAAGCTTTCTTT. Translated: CASSLAGGDLEAFF.